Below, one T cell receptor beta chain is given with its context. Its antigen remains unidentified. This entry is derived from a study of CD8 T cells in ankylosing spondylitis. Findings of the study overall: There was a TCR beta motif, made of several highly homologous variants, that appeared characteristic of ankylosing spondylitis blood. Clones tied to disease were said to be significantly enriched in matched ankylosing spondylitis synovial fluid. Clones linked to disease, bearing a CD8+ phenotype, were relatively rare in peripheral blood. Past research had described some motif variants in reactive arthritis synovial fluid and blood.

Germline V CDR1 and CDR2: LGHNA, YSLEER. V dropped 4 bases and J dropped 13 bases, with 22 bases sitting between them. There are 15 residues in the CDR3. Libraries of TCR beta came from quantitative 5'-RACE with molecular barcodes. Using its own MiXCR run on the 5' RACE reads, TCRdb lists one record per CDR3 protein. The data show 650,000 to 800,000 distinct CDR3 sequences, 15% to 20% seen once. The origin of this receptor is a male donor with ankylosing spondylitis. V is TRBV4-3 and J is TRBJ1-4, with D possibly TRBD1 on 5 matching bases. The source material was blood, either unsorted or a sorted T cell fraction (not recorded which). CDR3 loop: CASSRKEADTGGLFF. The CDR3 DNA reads TGCGCCAGCAGCCGAAAAGAGGCGGACACCGGGGGACTGTTTTTT.